This TCR beta chain was captured by sequencing in a study of control samples from healthy donors and cancer patients. The CDR3 runs to 15 residues. Trimming removed 1 base at V and 0 bases at J, with 8 bases between. CDR1 is SGHNT, CDR2 YYREEE, per germline (reference sequence). Libraries were prepared by immunoSEQ multiplex PCR; TCRdb keeps only in-frame clonotypes and omits some of them. The data hold roughly 92,000 clones, with roughly 89% observed a single time. This rearrangement joins TRBV5-4 to TRBJ1-3, with a possible D match to TRBD1 (5 bases). The sequenced sample consisted of blood. This clonotype originated in a woman aged 55-70 years in good health. CDR3 sequence: CASSLQGYSGNTIYF. The CDR3 DNA follows: TGTGCCAGCAGCTTGCAGGGTTACTCTGGAAACACCATATATTTT.